Below are 2 T cell receptor beta chains sequenced from a single sample in a study of blood T cells in healthy people across ages. Alongside a J-beta primer mix, a sample-barcoded 5' primer served in a second PCR lasting about 7 to 11 cycles. TCRdb analysed the 5' RACE reads with MiXCR anew, one entry per CDR3 protein. The sample has approximately 730,000 distinct CDR3 sequences; about 40% are singletons. Specimen: blood. All receptors derive from a woman in her sixties or seventies in good health.

This chain uses TRBV7-2 with TRBJ2-7; D is tentatively TRBD1 or TRBD2 (6 bases each). This CDR3 is 15 amino acids long. V shed 1 base and J shed 2 bases, with 12 bases lying between them. CDR1 SGHTA and CDR2 FQGNSA come from the germline V gene. CDR3 sequence (DNA): TGTGCCAGCAGCTTAGAGGGGGTAGCGGCCTACGAGCAGTACTTC. It is translated as CASSLEGVAAYEQYF.

This clonotype was picked up one time. This chain connects TRBV4-1 to TRBJ2-7; D is unclear. Germline CDR1 and CDR2: MGHRA and YSYEKL. This CDR3 contains 15 residues. V lost 0 bases, J lost 3 bases, and 12 bases lay in between. The CDR3: CASSQEVTKVYEQYF. The CDR3 DNA reads TGCGCCAGCAGCCAAGAGGTCACAAAGGTCTACGAGCAGTACTTC.